The TCR beta chain described here comes from a study of tumor-infiltrating lymphocytes in primary liver carcinoma. Study context: Surgery removed the patients' primary liver carcinoma. The study included patients who were men and women aged 30 to 69 years.

Unsorted whole blood supplied the RNA, and germline DNA was extracted too. CDR1 and CDR2 (germline): KGHSH, LQKENI. The CDR3 runs 15 residues. From around 530 ng of total RNA, TCR beta-specific cDNA was reverse-transcribed using a constant-region primer. Modified slightly, ARM-PCR produced TCR beta libraries over three nested multiplex PCR rounds. TRBV1-TRBV30 forward primers paired with a C-beta reverse primer drove the first two PCR rounds, about 10 cycles each. One entry per CDR3 protein results from TCRdb running MiXCR on the multiplex PCR reads. This table has around 170,000 distinct CDR3 sequences, 50% to 75% appearing once. Worth noting for this clonotype: Its antigen is unknown. Mismatch with germline at one junction end may stem from a read error.

Notes on the study in general: Tumors reached a significantly greater top-250-clone fraction than blood did (p = 0.039).

The sequenced material came from peripheral blood. The rearrangement joins TRBV18 to TRBJ2-5; TRBD1 aligns across 7 bases. The clonotype originates from a man aged 35-49 years with primary liver carcinoma and hepatitis B virus infection. Written as DNA, the CDR3 is TGTGCCAGCTCACCACCCGCGACAGGGCGAGAGATCCAGTACTTC. This sequence encodes CASSPPATGREIQYF.